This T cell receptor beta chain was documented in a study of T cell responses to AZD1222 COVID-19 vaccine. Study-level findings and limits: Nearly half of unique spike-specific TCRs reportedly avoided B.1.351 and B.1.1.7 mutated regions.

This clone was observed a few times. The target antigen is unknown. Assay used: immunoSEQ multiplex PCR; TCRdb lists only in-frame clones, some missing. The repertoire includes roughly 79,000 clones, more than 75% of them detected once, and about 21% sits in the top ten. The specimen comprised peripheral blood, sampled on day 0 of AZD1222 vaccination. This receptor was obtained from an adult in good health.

The CDR3 sequence: CASSVSGTFSGANVLTF. Written as DNA, the CDR3 is TGTGCCAGCAGCGTATCCGGGACATTTTCTGGGGCCAACGTCCTGACTTTC. This chain joins TRBV9 and TRBJ2-6; tentatively, D is TRBD1 (6 bases). Trimming removed 1 base from V and 1 base from J, with 12 bases in between. CDR3 size: 17 residues. The V gene's germline CDR1 is SGDLS and CDR2 YYNGEE. The entire variable domain, with the rest obtained from reference TRBV9 and TRBJ2-6, is as follows: DSGVTQTPKHLITATGQRVTLRCSPRSGDLSVYWYQQSLDQGLQFLIQYYNGEERAKGNILERFSAQQFPDLHSELNLSSLELGDSALYFCASSVSGTFSGANVLTFGAGSRLTVL.